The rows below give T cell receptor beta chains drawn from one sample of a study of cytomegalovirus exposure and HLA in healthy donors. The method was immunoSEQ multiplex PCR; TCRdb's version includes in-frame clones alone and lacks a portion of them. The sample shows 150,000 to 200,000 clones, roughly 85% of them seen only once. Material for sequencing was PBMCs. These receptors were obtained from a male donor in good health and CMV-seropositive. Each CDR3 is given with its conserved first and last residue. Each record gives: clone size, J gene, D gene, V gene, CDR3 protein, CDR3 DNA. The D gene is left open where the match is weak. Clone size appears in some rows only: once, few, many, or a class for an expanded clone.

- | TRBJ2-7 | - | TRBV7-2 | CASSLAGLYYEQYF | TGTGCCAGCAGCTTAGCGGGACTTTACTACGAGCAGTACTTC
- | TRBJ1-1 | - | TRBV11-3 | CASNNRSTEAFF | TGTGCCAGCAACAACAGGTCCACTGAAGCTTTCTTT
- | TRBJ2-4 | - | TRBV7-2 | CASSSKAALAKNIQYF | TGTGCCAGCAGCTCTAAGGCGGCACTAGCCAAAAACATTCAGTACTTC
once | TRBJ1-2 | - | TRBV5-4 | CASSLGSSLAGNYGYTF | TGTGCCAGCAGCTTGGGCTCGTCCCTGGCAGGGAACTATGGCTACACCTTC
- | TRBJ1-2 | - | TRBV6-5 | CASSYHKDRSNYGYTF | TGTGCCAGCAGTTACCACAAAGACAGGAGTAACTATGGCTACACCTTC
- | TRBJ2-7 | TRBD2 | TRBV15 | CATSSGTSGSRYEQYF | TGTGCCACCAGCAGTGGCACTAGCGGGTCCCGCTACGAGCAGTACTTC
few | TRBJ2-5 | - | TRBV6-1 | CASRKNRGGETQYF | TGTGCCAGCAGGAAAAACAGGGGGGGAGAGACCCAGTACTTC
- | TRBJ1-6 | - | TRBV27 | CASRLQMGPIGSPLHF | TGTGCCAGCAGGCTACAGATGGGGCCCATCGGTTCACCCCTCCACTTT
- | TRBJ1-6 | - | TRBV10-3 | CAITQEAHSPLHF | TGTGCCATCACTCAGGAGGCCCATTCACCCCTCCACTTT
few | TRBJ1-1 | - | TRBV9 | CASSPNLGPDTEAFF | TGTGCCAGCAGCCCAAACCTGGGGCCGGACACTGAAGCTTTCTTT
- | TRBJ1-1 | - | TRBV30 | CAWSVRSASPRAFF | TGTGCCTGGAGTGTGCGATCCGCCTCACCCCGAGCTTTCTTT
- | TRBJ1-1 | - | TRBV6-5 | CASSYQARSYTEAFF | TGTGCCAGCAGTTACCAGGCCCGCTCTTACACTGAAGCTTTCTTT
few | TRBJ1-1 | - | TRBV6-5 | CASSALWGVNTEAFF | TGTGCCAGCAGTGCCCTTTGGGGAGTGAACACTGAAGCTTTCTTT
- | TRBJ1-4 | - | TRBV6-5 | CASRNRQLEKLFF | TGTGCCAGCAGAAACCGACAGCTTGAAAAACTGTTTTTT
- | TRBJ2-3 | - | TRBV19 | CASKAGVPDTQYF | TGTGCCAGTAAAGCCGGGGTCCCAGATACGCAGTATTTT
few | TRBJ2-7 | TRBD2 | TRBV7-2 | CASSLKRGSVYEQYF | TGTGCCAGCAGCTTAAAGCGGGGCTCTGTTTACGAGCAGTACTTC
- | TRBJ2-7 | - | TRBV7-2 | CASSLAQGIRYEQYF | TGTGCCAGCAGCTTAGCCCAGGGAATACGCTACGAGCAGTACTTC
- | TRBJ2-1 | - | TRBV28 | CASSPWGGPANEQFF | TGTGCCAGCAGCCCCTGGGGCGGTCCCGCCAATGAGCAGTTCTTC
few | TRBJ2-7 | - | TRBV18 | CASSPGQYNEQYF | TGTGCCAGCTCACCAGGGCAGTACAACGAGCAGTACTTC
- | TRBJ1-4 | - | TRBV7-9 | CASSWPDRSTNEKLFF | TGTGCCAGCAGCTGGCCCGACAGGTCAACTAATGAAAAACTGTTTTTT
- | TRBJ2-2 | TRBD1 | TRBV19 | CASTETGIVTGELFF | TGTGCCAGTACCGAGACAGGGATAGTAACCGGGGAGCTGTTTTTT
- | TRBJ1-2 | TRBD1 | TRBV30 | CAWNFGPGSQGADGYTF | TGTGCCTGGAACTTCGGACCGGGAAGCCAGGGGGCGGATGGCTACACCTTC
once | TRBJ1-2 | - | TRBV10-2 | CASKNTRGGSDYGYTF | TGCGCCAGCAAGAATACCCGAGGGGGTTCGGACTATGGCTACACCTTC